This T cell receptor beta chain was profiled in a study of early T cells in non-severe SARS-CoV-2 infection. Study-level background: The authors sequenced bulk RNA from unsorted whole blood, leaving chains unpaired. Overall study findings and caveats: Sequences matched to VDJdb favored anti-spike CD8 responses, while private and CD4 specificities were missed.

Unique molecular identifiers (one per individual cDNA molecule) were attached. Via MiXCR, TCRdb re-called the 5' RACE reads, giving one row per CDR3 protein. The repertoire has tens of thousands of distinct CDR3 sequences, about a sixth of them found once; the top ten carry roughly 12%. At least ten counts were recorded for this clonotype. Its antigen is not identified. This CDR3 spans 15 amino acids. V was clipped by 2 bases and J by 6 bases, with 13 bases between them. In germline, CDR1 is SGHAT, CDR2 FQNNGV. This TCR came from an adult who was a healthcare worker with PCR-confirmed SARS-CoV-2 infection or an uninfected control (not recorded which). The V and J genes are TRBV11-2 and TRBJ1-4, with D possibly being TRBD1 (5 bases). The sample consisted of whole blood. The CDR3, as DNA: TGTGCCAGCAGCTTATCCGGGACGGGGGATGAAAAACTGTTTTTT. Its translation is CASSLSGTGDEKLFF.